One TCR beta chain is described in this entry. Its binding antigen is unknown. No quality values exist for individual bases; no much larger clone is one base distant. This specimen comes from a study of immune evolution from preneoplasia to lung adenocarcinoma (dated by TCRdb to about 2021). Looking at the study overall: HLA loss of heterozygosity was observed in roughly 6.8%, 16% and 36% of AIS, MIA and ADC lesions, respectively, and was not observed in any AAH lesions. The overall cohort was made up of more than 40 patients with pulmonary nodules who had surgical resection. The TCR sequencing data were obtained from about 47 patients. POLYSOLVER was used to infer Class I HLA alleles from exome data, while LOHHLA was used to detect allele-specific HLA loss. The immune data were combined with whole exome sequencing and methylation data from the same cohort of nodules. Resected precursor lesions (AAH, AIS, MIA) and invasive adenocarcinomas were each compared against paired morphologically normal lung tissue. The sample size was set by how many specimens were available, not by a prior power calculation. The study used immune gene expression, TCR sequencing and multiplex immunofluorescence to profile the immune contexture of lung adenocarcinoma precursors and invasive adenocarcinoma. It was reported in the study that 105 samples were used for TCR sequencing.

The germline V gene gives CDR1 as SGHAT and CDR2 as FQNNGV. From cysteine to phenylalanine, the CDR3 is 14 amino acids long. Solely the CDR3 DNA is kept, with 42 bases framed from the first base. V was cut back by 5 bases and J by 1 base, leaving a gap of 9 bases between them. Resection was performed on patients in Japan or China between the mid-2010s and the late 2010s. The histologic diagnosis of each case was independently confirmed on H&E slides by two lung cancer pathologists. To enrich premalignant or tumor cells for nucleic acid extraction, macro-dissection was performed after pathologic assessment. DNA was isolated from FFPE tissue using the AllPrep DNA/RNA FFPE Kit. Using the immunoSEQ hsTCRbeta Kit, TCR beta CDR3 regions were sequenced from DNA. The original pipeline was this. TCR sequencing data were analysed with the ImmunoSEQ Analyzer. T cell clonality was calculated on productive rearrangements as 1 minus Pielou's evenness. The inverse Simpson index, applied to productive templates, was used to measure T cell diversity. T cell density was TCR beta template counts normalized to usable DNA, estimated by amplifying and sequencing housekeeping genes. Two-sided Kruskal-Wallis tests were used to compare TCR metrics between histologic stages. What TCRdb holds here is the immuneACCESS table cut down to in-frame rearrangements. Part of the clones is not present; checked against another copy, under half of the missing clones reflect an unresolved V gene, and the others are unexplained. From that table come the V and J calls and clone size; the DNA was used to work out D and trimming. The sample table contains some 9,100 clones; only one count was recorded for around 80% of them. 6.6% of the sample is taken by the ten largest.

What the research found in general, with its limitations: Clonality was highest in normal lung, while later-stage lesions appeared to have lower clonality but higher T cell density and diversity. The findings were based on association rather than direct causation, and larger cohorts with long-term follow-up and longitudinal biopsies were deemed needed. Normal lung had the highest top T cell clone frequencies, which appeared to decline progressively from AAH through AIS, MIA and invasive adenocarcinoma. Compared with EGFR-mutant or double wild-type lesions, KRAS-mutant nodules had the highest T cell clonality. Because all patients came from Japan and China, whether the findings apply to Western populations was uncertain.

This TCR derives from a person between 60 and 79 years old with lung adenocarcinoma. The material sequenced was FFPE lung adenocarcinoma in situ tissue. The cell subset or site label, read with the paper, signifies: preinvasive adenocarcinoma in situ (AIS). This chain is built from TRBV11-2 and TRBJ1-5, with the D gene uncertain. The nucleotide sequence reads TGTGCCAGCAGCCTACTCGACAGCAATCAGCCCCAGCATTTT. It translates as CASSLLDSNQPQHF.